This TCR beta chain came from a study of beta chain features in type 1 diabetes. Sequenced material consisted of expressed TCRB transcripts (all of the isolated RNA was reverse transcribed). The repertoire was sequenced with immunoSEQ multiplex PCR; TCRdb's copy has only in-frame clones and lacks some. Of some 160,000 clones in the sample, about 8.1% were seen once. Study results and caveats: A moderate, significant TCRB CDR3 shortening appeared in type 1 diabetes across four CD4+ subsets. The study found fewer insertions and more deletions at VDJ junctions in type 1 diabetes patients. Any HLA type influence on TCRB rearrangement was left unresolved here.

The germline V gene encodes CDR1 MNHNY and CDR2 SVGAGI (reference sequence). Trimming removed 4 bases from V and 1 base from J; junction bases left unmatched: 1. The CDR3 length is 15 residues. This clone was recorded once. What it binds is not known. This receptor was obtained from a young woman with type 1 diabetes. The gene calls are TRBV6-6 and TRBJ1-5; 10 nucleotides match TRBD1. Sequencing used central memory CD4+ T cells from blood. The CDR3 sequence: CASSSTGGSNQPQHF. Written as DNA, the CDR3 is TGTGCCAGCAGTTCGACAGGGGGCAGCAATCAGCCCCAGCATTTT.